This T cell receptor (beta chain) was retrieved from a study of T and B cells in COVID-19 patients. As for this clonotype: Its antigen is unknown.

Trimming left V 6 bases short and J 0 bases short, with 11 bases between. The CDR3 contains 14 residues. In germline, CDR1 is MNHEY, CDR2 SVGAGI. Blood genomic DNA input for TRB amplification was about 240-500 ng. BIOMED2 TRB-A/B primer pools were used in multiplex TRB PCR. TCRdb ran MiXCR on the multiplex PCR reads and lists one entry per CDR3 protein. The sample records 6,000 or so distinct CDR3 sequences, roughly 32% being singletons. Study-wide points: Patients with COVID-19 reportedly showed strongly skewed T cell receptor beta variable and joining gene usage. Highly clonal in active COVID-19, TRB repertoires exceeded healthy-donor diversity and richness at recovery.

V gene TRBV6-5 combines with J gene TRBJ1-1; D is perhaps TRBD1 (6 bases). The TCR sequence derives from a human donor with active COVID-19. Material: blood. The CDR3: CASRKQGMNTEAFF. The DNA of the CDR3 is TGTGCCAGCAGGAAACAGGGAATGAACACTGAAGCTTTCTTT.